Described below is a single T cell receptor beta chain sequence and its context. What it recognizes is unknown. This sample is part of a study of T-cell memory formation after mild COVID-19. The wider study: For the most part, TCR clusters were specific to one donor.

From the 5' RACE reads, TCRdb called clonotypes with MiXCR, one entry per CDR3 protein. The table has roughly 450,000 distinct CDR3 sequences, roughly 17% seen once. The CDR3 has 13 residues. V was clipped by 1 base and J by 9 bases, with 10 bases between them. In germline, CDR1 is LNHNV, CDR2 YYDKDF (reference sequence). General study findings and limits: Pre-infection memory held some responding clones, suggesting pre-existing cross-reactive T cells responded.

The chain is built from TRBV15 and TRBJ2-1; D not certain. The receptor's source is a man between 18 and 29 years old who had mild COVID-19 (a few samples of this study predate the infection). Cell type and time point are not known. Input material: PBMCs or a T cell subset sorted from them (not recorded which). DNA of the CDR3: TGTGCCACCAGCAGAGTTCCCCAGGCTGAGCAGTTCTTC. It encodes CATSRVPQAEQFF. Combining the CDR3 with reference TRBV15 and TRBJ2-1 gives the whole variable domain DAMVIQNPRYQVTQFGKPVTLSCSQTLNHNVMYWYQQKSSQAPKLLFHYYDKDFNNEADTPDNFQSRRPNTSFCFLDIRSPGLGDTAMYLCATSRVPQAEQFFGPGTRLTVL.